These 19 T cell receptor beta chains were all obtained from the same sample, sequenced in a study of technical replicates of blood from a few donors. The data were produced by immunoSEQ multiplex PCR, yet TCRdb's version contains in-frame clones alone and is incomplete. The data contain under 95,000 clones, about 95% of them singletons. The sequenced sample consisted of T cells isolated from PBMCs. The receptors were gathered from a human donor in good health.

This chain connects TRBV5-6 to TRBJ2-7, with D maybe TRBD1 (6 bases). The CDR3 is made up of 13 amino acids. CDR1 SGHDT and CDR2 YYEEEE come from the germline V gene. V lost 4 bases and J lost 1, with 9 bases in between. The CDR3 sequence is CASSPDSSYEQYF. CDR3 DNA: TGTGCCAGCAGCCCGGACAGTTCCTACGAGCAGTACTTC.

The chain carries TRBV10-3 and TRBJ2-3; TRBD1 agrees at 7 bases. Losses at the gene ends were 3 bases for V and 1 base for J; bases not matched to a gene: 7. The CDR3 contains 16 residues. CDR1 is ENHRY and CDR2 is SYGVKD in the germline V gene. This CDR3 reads CAISDRAGGGTDTQYF. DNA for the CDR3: TGTGCCATCAGTGATCGGGCAGGGGGAGGCACAGATACGCAGTATTTT.

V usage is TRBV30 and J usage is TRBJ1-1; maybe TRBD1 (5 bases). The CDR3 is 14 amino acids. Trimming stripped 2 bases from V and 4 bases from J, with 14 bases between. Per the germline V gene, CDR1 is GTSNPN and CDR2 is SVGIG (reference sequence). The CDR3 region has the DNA TGTGCCTGGAGTCCCGCGTGGGGGGGCACTGAAGCTTTCTTT. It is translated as CAWSPAWGGTEAFF.

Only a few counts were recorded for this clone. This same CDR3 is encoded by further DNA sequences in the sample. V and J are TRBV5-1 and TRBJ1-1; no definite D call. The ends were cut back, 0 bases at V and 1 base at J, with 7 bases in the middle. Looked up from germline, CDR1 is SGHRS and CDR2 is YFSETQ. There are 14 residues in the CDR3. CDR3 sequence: CASSLAPGNTEAFF. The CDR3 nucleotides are TGCGCCAGCAGCTTGGCCCCGGGGAACACTGAAGCTTTCTTT.

Written as DNA, the CDR3 is TGTGCCAGCACGACAGGGGACGGAAAGACCCAGTACTTC. It encodes CASTTGDGKTQYF. The chain joins TRBV2 to TRBJ2-5; 8 bases are a match to TRBD1. The V segment lost 7 bases and the J segment 6 bases; nucleotides outside the gene matches: 7. CDR3 length equals 13 residues. Germline V CDR1 and CDR2: SNHLY, FYNNEI.

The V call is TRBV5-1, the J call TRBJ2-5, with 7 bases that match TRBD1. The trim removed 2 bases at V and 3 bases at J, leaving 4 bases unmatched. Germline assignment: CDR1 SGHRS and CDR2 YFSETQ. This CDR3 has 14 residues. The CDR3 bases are TGCGCCAGCAGCTTCTCCGGGACAGAAGAGACCCAGTACTTC. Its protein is CASSFSGTEETQYF.

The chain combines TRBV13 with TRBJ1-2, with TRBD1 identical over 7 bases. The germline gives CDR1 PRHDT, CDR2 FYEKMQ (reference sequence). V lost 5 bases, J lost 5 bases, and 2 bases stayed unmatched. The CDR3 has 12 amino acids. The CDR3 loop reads CASSETGYGYTF. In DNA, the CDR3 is TGTGCCAGCAGCGAGACAGGGTATGGCTACACCTTC.

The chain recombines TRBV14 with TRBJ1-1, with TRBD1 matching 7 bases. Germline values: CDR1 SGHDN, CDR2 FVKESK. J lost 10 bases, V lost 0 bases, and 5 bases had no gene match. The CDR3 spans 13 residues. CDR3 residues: CASSQDRWTGAFF. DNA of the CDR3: TGTGCCAGCAGCCAAGATCGATGGACAGGAGCTTTCTTT.

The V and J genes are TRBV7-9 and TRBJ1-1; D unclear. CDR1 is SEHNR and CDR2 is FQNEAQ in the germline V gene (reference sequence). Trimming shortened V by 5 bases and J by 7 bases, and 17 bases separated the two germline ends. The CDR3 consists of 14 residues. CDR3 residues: CASSVRGPDGEAFF. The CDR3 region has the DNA TGTGCCAGCAGCGTTCGCGGCCCTGACGGTGAAGCTTTCTTT.

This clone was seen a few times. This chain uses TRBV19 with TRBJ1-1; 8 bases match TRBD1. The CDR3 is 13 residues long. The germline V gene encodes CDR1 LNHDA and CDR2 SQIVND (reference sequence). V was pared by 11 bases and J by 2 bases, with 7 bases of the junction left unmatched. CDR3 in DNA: TGTGCCGCAAAAGGACAGGGCAACACTGAAGCTTTCTTT. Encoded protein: CAAKGQGNTEAFF.

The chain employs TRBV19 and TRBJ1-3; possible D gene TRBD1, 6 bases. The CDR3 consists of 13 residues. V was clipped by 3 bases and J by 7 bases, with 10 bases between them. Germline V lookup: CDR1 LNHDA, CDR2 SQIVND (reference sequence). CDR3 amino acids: CASSIGTGNTIYF. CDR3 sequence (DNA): TGTGCCAGTAGTATCGGTACAGGGAACACCATATATTTT.

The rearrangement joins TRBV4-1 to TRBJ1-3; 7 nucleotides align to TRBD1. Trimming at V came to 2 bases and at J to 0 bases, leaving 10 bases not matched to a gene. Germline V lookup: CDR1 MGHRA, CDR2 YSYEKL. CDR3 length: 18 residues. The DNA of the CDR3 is TGCGCCAGCAGCCAAACCCCGGGACAGTTGATCTCTGGAAACACCATATATTTT. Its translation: CASSQTPGQLISGNTIYF.

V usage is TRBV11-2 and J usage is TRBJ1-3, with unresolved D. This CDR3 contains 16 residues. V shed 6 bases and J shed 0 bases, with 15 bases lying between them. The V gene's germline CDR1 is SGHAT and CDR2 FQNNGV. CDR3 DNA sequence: TGTGCCAGCAGTTGGGTATCGGGGAGCTCTGGAAACACCATATATTTT. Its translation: CASSWVSGSSGNTIYF.

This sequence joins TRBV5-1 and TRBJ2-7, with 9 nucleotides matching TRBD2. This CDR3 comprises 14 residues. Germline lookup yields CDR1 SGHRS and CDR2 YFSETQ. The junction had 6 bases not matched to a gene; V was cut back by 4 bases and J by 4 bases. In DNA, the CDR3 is TGCGCCAGCAGCGCGGGAGGGGTTGGGTACGAGCAGTACTTC. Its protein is CASSAGGVGYEQYF.

CDR3 sequence: CASGLVKTGQSYSYEQYF. The CDR3 DNA sequence: TGTGCTAGTGGTTTGGTTAAAACCGGACAGAGTTACTCCTACGAGCAGTACTTC. The rearrangement links TRBV12-5 to TRBJ2-7, with D possibly matching TRBD1 (6 bases). Germline loops: CDR1 LGHNT, CDR2 FRNRAP. V was trimmed by 0 bases and J by 0 bases, leaving 18 bases between them. This CDR3 region has 18 residues.

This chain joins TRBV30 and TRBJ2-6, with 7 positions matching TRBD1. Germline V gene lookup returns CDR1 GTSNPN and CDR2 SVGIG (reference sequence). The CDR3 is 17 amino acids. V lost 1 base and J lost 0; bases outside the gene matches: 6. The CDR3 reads CAWSAGQVFSGANVLTF. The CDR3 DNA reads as TGTGCCTGGAGTGCCGGACAGGTGTTCTCTGGGGCCAACGTCCTGACTTTC.

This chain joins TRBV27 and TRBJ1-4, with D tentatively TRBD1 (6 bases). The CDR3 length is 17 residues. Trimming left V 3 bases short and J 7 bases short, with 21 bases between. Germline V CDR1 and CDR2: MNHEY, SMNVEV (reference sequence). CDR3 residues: CASSFRGAGAISEKLFF. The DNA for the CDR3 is TGTGCCAGCAGTTTTAGGGGGGCGGGGGCAATTTCTGAAAAACTGTTTTTT. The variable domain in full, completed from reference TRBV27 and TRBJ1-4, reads EAQVTQNPRYLITVTGKKLTVTCSQNMNHEYMSWYRQDPGLGLRQIYYSMNVEVTDKGDVPEGYKVSRKEKRNFPLILESPSPNQTSLYFCASSFRGAGAISEKLFFGSGTQLSVL.

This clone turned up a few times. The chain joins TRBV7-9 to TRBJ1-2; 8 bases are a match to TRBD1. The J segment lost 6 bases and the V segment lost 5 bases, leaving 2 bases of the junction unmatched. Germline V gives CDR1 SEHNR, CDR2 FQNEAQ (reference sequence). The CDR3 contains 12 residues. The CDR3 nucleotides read TGTGCCAGCAGCCCACAGGGGGATGGCTACACCTTC. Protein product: CASSPQGDGYTF.

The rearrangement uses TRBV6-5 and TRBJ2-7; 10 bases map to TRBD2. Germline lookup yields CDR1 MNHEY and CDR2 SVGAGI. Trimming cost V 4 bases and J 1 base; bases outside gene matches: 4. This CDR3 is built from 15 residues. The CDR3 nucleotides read TGTGCCAGCAGTTTATCACTAGCGGGATCCTACGAGCAGTACTTC. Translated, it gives CASSLSLAGSYEQYF.